The sample holds many counts of the clone carrying this TCR beta chain. Its antigen is not identified. These data come from a study of T cells in Graves' hyperthyroidism and ophthalmopathy. For the study at large: Staff took peripheral blood when the initial diagnosis was made, before any treatment began. General study results and limits: Before onset, by a median of about six months, the model predicted ophthalmopathy.

Researchers took RNA transcripts and amplified the TCR beta CDR3 regions from them. HTBI primers were employed in a first-round RT-PCR of the TCR CDR3. One entry per CDR3 protein results from TCRdb running MiXCR on the multiplex PCR reads. The sample has about 510,000 distinct CDR3 sequences, 13% to 15% seen once. The clonotype originates from a woman between 40 and 55 years old with Graves' hyperthyroidism. Sequenced input: blood.

The DNA for the CDR3 is TGTGCCTGGAGTCTCTTGGGGGGCTACGAGCAGTACTTC. Its translation: CAWSLLGGYEQYF. The J gene is TRBJ2-7, the V gene TRBV30; D is possibly TRBD2 (6 bases). Trimming shortened V by 2 bases and J by 3 bases, and 11 bases separated the two germline ends. Germline CDR1 and CDR2: GTSNPN and SVGIG (reference sequence). The CDR3 has 13 residues.